The 22 T cell receptor beta chains below come from one sample, sequenced in a study of vaccination effects on CD4 cells after COVID-19. These receptors are not linked to any known antigen. Sequencing used immunoSEQ multiplex PCR; TCRdb keeps in-frame clones, though not all of them. The sample includes roughly 26,000 clones, approximately 80% seen only once; the top ten take roughly 15%. Viral peptide pool expansion of antigen-specific CD4+ T cells preceded sequencing in the ViraFEST assay. Following 10 days of culture, CD4+ T cells were isolated. The person was diagnosed with PCR-confirmed SARS-CoV-2 infection between March and December 2020. The sample was CD4+ T cells from PBMCs cultured with HCoV-NL63 spike peptides, taken before COVID-19 vaccination. These receptors were collected from a human donor who had a prior SARS-CoV-2 infection.

This clone was detected only a few times. The V and J genes are TRBV7-9 and TRBJ2-5; tentatively, D is TRBD1 (6 bases). The germline gives CDR1 SEHNR, CDR2 FQNEAQ (reference sequence). The CDR3 runs to 13 residues. The V end was cut by 3 bases, the J end by 10 bases, with 15 bases between. The DNA for the CDR3 is TGTGCCAGCAGCTTTGGGTCGAGGGGGAGCCAGTACTTC. It yields the protein CASSFGSRGSQYF.

The chain joins TRBV5-1 to TRBJ2-2; the match to TRBD1 covers 7 bases. The CDR3 runs to 14 residues. In germline, CDR1 is SGHRS, CDR2 YFSETQ. Trimming at V came to 4 bases and at J to 4 bases, leaving 4 bases not matched to a gene. The CDR3 spells CASSIDRATGELFF. In DNA form, the CDR3 reads TGCGCCAGCAGCATAGACAGGGCCACCGGGGAGCTGTTTTTT.

The rearrangement links TRBV6-5 to TRBJ1-4, with D tentatively TRBD1 (5 bases). V lost 6 bases and J lost 5, with 10 bases in between. The CDR3 is 13 residues long. Looked up from germline, CDR1 is MNHEY and CDR2 is SVGAGI. The CDR3, as DNA: TGTGCCAGCAGACGGTCAGGGAATGAAAAACTGTTTTTT. This translates into CASRRSGNEKLFF.

The gene calls are TRBV9 and TRBJ2-1; TRBD1 might be the D (6 bases). CDR1 and CDR2 from the germline V gene are SGDLS and YYNGEE. The V gene lost 0 bases and the J gene lost 7 bases, with 14 bases spanning the gap. The CDR3 runs to 15 residues. CDR3 nucleotide sequence: TGTGCCAGCAGCGTAGCATGGGGGCCTGGGAATGAGCAGTTCTTC. Amino acid sequence: CASSVAWGPGNEQFF. The variable domain in full, with the rest retrieved from reference TRBV9 and TRBJ2-1, is DSGVTQTPKHLITATGQRVTLRCSPRSGDLSVYWYQQSLDQGLQFLIQYYNGEERAKGNILERFSAQQFPDLHSELNLSSLELGDSALYFCASSVAWGPGNEQFFGPGTRLTVL.

This rearrangement joins TRBV11-2 to TRBJ2-7; 8 positions agree with TRBD2. CDR1 and CDR2 from the germline V gene are SGHAT and FQNNGV. This CDR3 has 12 residues. Trimming at V came to 1 base and at J to 12 bases, leaving 5 bases not matched to a gene. Here the CDR3 DNA reads TGTGCCAGCAGCTTAGGTCTAGCGGGTCTGTACTTC. Translation gives CASSLGLAGLYF. Using reference TRBV11-2 and TRBJ2-7 for the parts outside the CDR3, the full variable domain is EAGVAQSPRYKIIEKRQSVAFWCNPISGHATLYWYQQILGQGPKLLIQFQNNGVVDDSQLPKDRFSAERLKGVDSTLKIQPAKLEDSAVYLCASSLGLAGLYFGPGTRLTVT.

The rearrangement links TRBV6-5 to TRBJ2-1; D is possibly TRBD2 (6 bases). The CDR3 covers 12 residues. Germline CDR1 reads MNHEY; CDR2 reads SVGAGI. Trimming removed 4 bases at V and 14 bases at J, with 15 bases between. CDR3 in amino acids: CASSSPRAGKFF. DNA of the CDR3: TGTGCCAGCAGTTCCCCCCGTGCGGGGAAGTTCTTC.

The chain combines TRBV10-3 with TRBJ2-3; 9 bases are a match to TRBD2. J gave up 0 bases and V 2 bases, and 0 bases lay outside the gene matches. Germline CDR1 and CDR2: ENHRY and SYGVKD. The CDR3 runs 15 residues. CDR3 region: CAISETSGSTDTQYF. The CDR3 DNA sequence: TGTGCCATCAGTGAGACTAGCGGGAGCACAGATACGCAGTATTTT.

The chain couples TRBV2 to TRBJ1-2, with D perhaps TRBD1 (5 bases). The germline V and J ends were trimmed by 7 bases and 8 bases, with 17 bases remaining between them. The CDR3 is 13 residues long. In germline, CDR1 is SNHLY, CDR2 FYNNEI. CDR3 in amino acids: CASIGRGALGYTF. CDR3 bases: TGTGCCAGCATCGGGCGAGGGGCGCTGGGCTACACCTTC.

This sequence joins TRBV9 and TRBJ2-5, with 8 bases identical to TRBD2. This CDR3 comprises 17 residues. The V segment lost 0 bases and the J segment 7 bases; nucleotides outside the gene matches: 14. From germline, CDR1 is SGDLS and CDR2 YYNGEE. CDR3 nucleotides: TGTGCCAGCAGCGTAGAGGACGGGAGGGCCGGATTATGGACCCAGTACTTC. This codes for CASSVEDGRAGLWTQYF.

The gene calls are TRBV27 and TRBJ1-6; 7 bases align to TRBD1. V lost 10 bases and J lost 10; bases outside the gene matches: 19. CDR1 is MNHEY, CDR2 SMNVEV, per germline (reference sequence). The CDR3 consists of 16 residues. The CDR3: CANPLRRDRVDSPLHF. DNA of the CDR3: TGTGCCAACCCACTCAGACGTGACAGGGTCGACTCACCCCTCCACTTT.

The V call is TRBV28, the J call TRBJ2-3; 9 nucleotides agree with TRBD2. Trimming took 3 bases from V and 5 from J; bases not matched to a gene: 6. This CDR3 has 15 residues. The germline V gene has CDR1 MDHEN and CDR2 SYDVKM. The CDR3 region is CASSFWREGRDTQYF. The CDR3 nucleotides are TGTGCCAGCAGTTTCTGGCGGGAGGGCAGAGATACGCAGTATTTT.

V and J are TRBV5-6 and TRBJ2-7, with 7 bases identical to TRBD2. The germline gives CDR1 SGHDT, CDR2 YYEEEE. The CDR3 contains 14 residues. The ends lost 0 bases at V and 2 bases at J; junction bases unmatched: 2. The CDR3: CASSLDREAYEQYF. The CDR3 DNA reads as TGTGCCAGCAGCTTGGACCGGGAGGCCTACGAGCAGTACTTC.

This chain joins TRBV19 and TRBJ2-1; tentatively, D is TRBD1 (5 bases). This CDR3 has 14 amino acids. Germline V gives CDR1 LNHDA, CDR2 SQIVND (reference sequence). Trimming took 3 bases from V and 1 from J, leaving 7 bases between them. As DNA, the CDR3 is TGTGCCAGTAGTATTCAGGGTTCCTACAATGAGCAGTTCTTC. Its translation: CASSIQGSYNEQFF.

This rearrangement joins TRBV5-8 to TRBJ2-7; D is undetermined. The CDR3 has 16 residues. The V end was cut by 0 bases, the J end by 3 bases, with 16 bases between. Germline V lookup: CDR1 SGHTS, CDR2 YDEGEE. The CDR3 loop reads CASSLGSLGFSYEQYF. CDR3 nucleotide sequence: TGTGCCAGCAGCTTGGGCAGTCTAGGTTTTAGCTACGAGCAGTACTTC.

This clone was seen a handful of times. The rearrangement uses TRBV6-6 and TRBJ1-5; D ambiguous. There are 16 residues in the CDR3. In germline, CDR1 is MNHNY, CDR2 SVGAGI (reference sequence). V dropped 0 bases and J dropped 0 bases, with 9 bases sitting between them. CDR3 DNA sequence: TGTGCCAGCAGTTACTCGATCTGGAATAGCAATCAGCCCCAGCATTTT. Protein: CASSYSIWNSNQPQHF.

This clone was observed once. The rearrangement links TRBV19 to TRBJ1-4, with D possibly matching TRBD1 (5 bases). Germline V CDR1 and CDR2: LNHDA, SQIVND (reference sequence). The CDR3 loop spans 14 amino acids. V shed 5 bases and J shed 3 bases, with 10 bases lying between them. The CDR3 coding sequence is TGTGCCAGTAGTCCCGACAGTGCTAATGAAAAACTGTTTTTT. Residues: CASSPDSANEKLFF.

The chain combines TRBV27 with TRBJ1-5; weak D call: TRBD1 (5 bases). V gave up 6 bases and J gave up 6 bases, with 24 bases separating them. This CDR3 is 17 amino acids long. Germline values: CDR1 MNHEY, CDR2 SMNVEV (reference sequence). CDR3 nucleotides: TGTGCCAGCAGCAAAACGCAGTGGGCAGGGAGTGCTCAGCCCCAGCATTTT. Translating it yields CASSKTQWAGSAQPQHF.

This clone was seen just once. The V and J genes are TRBV5-1 and TRBJ2-1; TRBD1 matches at 11 bases. Unmatched junction bases numbered 11, after V lost 4 bases and J lost 2 bases. The CDR3 is 18 amino acids. CDR1 and CDR2 (germline): SGHRS, YFSETQ. The CDR3 reads CASSLPRDRGGAYNEQFF. The CDR3 nucleotides are TGCGCCAGCAGCCTCCCCCGGGACAGGGGGGGGGCCTACAATGAGCAGTTCTTC.

The gene calls are TRBV7-8 and TRBJ2-7; TRBD1 agrees at 12 bases. The CDR3 is 15 residues long. Losses at the gene ends were 1 base for V and 3 bases for J; bases not matched to a gene: 1. Germline CDR1 is SGHVS and CDR2 is FQNEAQ. The CDR3 region has the DNA TGTGCCAGCAGCTTAGGGGACAGGGGGCACTACGAGCAGTACTTC. It encodes CASSLGDRGHYEQYF.

V is TRBV5-1 and J is TRBJ2-7; 13 bases agree with TRBD2. The CDR3 has 15 residues. The V and J ends lost 0 bases and 7 bases, in that order; junction bases with no gene match: 4. CDR1 and CDR2 (germline): SGHRS, YFSETQ. In DNA, the CDR3 is TGCGCCAGCAGCTTGGGGACTAGCGGGAGTGAAGAGCAGTACTTC. It translates to CASSLGTSGSEEQYF.

The chain links TRBV5-1 to TRBJ1-1, with TRBD1 matching 8 bases. Per germline, CDR1 SGHRS and CDR2 YFSETQ. V shed 5 bases, J shed 3 bases, and the junction held 9 bases outside the gene matches. The CDR3 consists of 15 residues. The CDR3 nucleotides read TGCGCCAGCAGGCTGACAGGGGTGAGGGACACTGAAGCTTTCTTT. Amino acid sequence: CASRLTGVRDTEAFF. Filled out from reference TRBV5-1 and TRBJ1-1, the complete variable domain reads KAGVTQTPRYLIKTRGQQVTLSCSPISGHRSVSWYQQTPGQGLQFLFEYFSETQRNKGNFPGRFSGRQFSNSRSEMNVSTLELGDSALYLCASRLTGVRDTEAFFGQGTRLTVV.

The chain is built from TRBV5-1 and TRBJ2-1; the match to TRBD1 covers 8 bases. The junction had 3 bases not matched to a gene; V was cut back by 1 base and J by 0 bases. The germline V gene encodes CDR1 SGHRS and CDR2 YFSETQ. This CDR3 is built from 16 residues. Here the CDR3 reads CASSLQGAPSYNEQFF. The CDR3 nucleotides read TGCGCCAGCAGCTTGCAGGGGGCCCCCTCCTACAATGAGCAGTTCTTC.